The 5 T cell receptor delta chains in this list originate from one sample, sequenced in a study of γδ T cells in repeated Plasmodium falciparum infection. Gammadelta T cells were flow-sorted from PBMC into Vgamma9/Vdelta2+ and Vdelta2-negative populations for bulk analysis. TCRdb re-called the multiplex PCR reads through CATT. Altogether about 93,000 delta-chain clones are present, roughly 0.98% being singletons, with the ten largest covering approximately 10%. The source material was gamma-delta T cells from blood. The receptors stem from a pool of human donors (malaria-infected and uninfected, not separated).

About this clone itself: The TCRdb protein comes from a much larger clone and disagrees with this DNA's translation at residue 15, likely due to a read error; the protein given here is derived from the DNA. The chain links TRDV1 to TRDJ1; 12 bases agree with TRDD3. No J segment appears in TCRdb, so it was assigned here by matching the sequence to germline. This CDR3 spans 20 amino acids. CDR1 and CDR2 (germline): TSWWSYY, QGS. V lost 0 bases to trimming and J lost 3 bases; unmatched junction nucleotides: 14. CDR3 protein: CALGELAPTGGYRSADKLIF. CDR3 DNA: TGTGCTCTTGGGGAACTGGCCCCCACTGGGGGATACCGCTCAGCCGATAAACTCATCTTT.

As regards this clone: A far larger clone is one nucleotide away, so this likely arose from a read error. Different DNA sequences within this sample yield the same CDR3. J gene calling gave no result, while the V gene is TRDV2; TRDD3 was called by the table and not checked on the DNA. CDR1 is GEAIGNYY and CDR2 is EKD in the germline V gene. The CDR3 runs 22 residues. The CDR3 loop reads CACDTLKNPVLGDTHQTDKLIF. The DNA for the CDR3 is TGTGCCTGTGACACCCTTAAGAATCCCGTACTGGGGGATACGCACCAGACCGATAAGCTCATCTTT.

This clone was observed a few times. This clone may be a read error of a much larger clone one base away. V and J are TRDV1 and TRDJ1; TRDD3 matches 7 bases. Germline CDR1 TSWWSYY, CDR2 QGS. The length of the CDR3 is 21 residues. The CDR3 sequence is CALGELKVLPTWGEYTDKLTF. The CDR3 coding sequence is TGTGCTCTTGGGGAACTGAAAGTTCTGCCCACCTGGGGGGAATACACCGATAAACTCACCTTT.

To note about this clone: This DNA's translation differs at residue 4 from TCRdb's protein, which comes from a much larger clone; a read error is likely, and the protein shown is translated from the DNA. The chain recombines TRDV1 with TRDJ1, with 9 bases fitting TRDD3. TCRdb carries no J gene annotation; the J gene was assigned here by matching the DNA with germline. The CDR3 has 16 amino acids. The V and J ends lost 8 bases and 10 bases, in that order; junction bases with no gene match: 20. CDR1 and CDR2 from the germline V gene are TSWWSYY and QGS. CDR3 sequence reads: CALRTYGLGEMSGLIF. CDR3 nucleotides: TGTGCTCTTAGGACCTATGGACTGGGGGAAATGTCTGGACTCATCTTT.

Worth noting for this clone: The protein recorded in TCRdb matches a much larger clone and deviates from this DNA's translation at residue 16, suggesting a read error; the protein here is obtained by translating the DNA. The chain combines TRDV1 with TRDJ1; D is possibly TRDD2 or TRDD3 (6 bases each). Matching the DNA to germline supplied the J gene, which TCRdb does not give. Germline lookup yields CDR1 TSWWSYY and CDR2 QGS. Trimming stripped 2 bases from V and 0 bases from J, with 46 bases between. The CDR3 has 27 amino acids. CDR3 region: CALGEIWGASYPQYWRIHRCDTDKLIF. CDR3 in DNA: TGTGCTCTTGGGGAAATTTGGGGTGCGTCCTACCCCCAGTACTGGAGGATACATCGTTGTGACACCGATAAACTCATCTTT.